The 6 T cell receptor beta chains below all came from one sample that was sequenced in a study of blood T cell repertoires in COVID-19. TCRdb's table, derived via immunoSEQ multiplex PCR, lists solely in-frame clones and lacks some. This repertoire shows 53,000 or so clones, 90% found once; its top ten account for about 3%. Sequenced input: peripheral blood. Source of these receptors: a human donor in a cohort sampled during active COVID-19.

The rearrangement joins TRBV14 to TRBJ1-3; no clear D gene. In germline, CDR1 is SGHDN, CDR2 FVKESK. The CDR3 length is 16 residues. Between the trimmed V and J ends, which lost 3 bases and 0 bases, there was a span of 12 bases. The CDR3 sequence is CASSQALGDSGNTIYF. As DNA, the CDR3 is TGTGCCAGCAGCCAGGCCCTGGGAGACTCTGGAAACACCATATATTTT.

The V gene is TRBV19, the J gene TRBJ2-2, with 9 nucleotides matching TRBD2. Germline values: CDR1 LNHDA, CDR2 SQIVND (reference sequence). This CDR3 has 18 residues. J gave up 7 bases and V 5 bases, and 17 bases lay outside the gene matches. This CDR3 reads CASSLISSGIAGVGELFF. CDR3 sequence (DNA): TGTGCCAGTAGTTTGATCTCCTCGGGGATAGCGGGGGTCGGGGAGCTGTTTTTT.

The chain recombines TRBV7-6 with TRBJ2-6; D remains ambiguous. Germline V gene data show CDR1 as SGHVS and CDR2 as FNYEAQ. The CDR3 has 16 residues. The V and J ends lost 1 base and 0 bases respectively, with 7 bases between them. CDR3 nucleotide sequence: TGTGCCAGCAGCTTAGGTATCCGCTCTGGGGCCAACGTCCTGACTTTC. As protein: CASSLGIRSGANVLTF.

The chain combines TRBV28 with TRBJ2-2; TRBD2 is a possible D gene (6 bases). Per germline, CDR1 MDHEN and CDR2 SYDVKM. CDR3 length: 16 residues. The germline V and J ends were trimmed by 8 bases and 7 bases, with 23 bases remaining between them. The CDR3 protein is CASCYPIRGGFGELFF. The CDR3 DNA is TGTGCCAGCTGCTACCCGATAAGGGGAGGATTCGGGGAGCTGTTTTTT.

The chain uses TRBV24-1 and TRBJ1-2, with TRBD1 matching over 10 bases. This CDR3 has 15 amino acids. The V gene end was trimmed by 4 bases and the J gene end by 8 bases; junction bases not matched to a gene: 9. Germline V lookup: CDR1 KGHDR, CDR2 SFDVKD. The CDR3 DNA reads as TGTGCCACCAGTGAGGACGGGACAGGGGTGCGCGGCTACACCTTC. It specifies CATSEDGTGVRGYTF.

The chain links TRBV11-2 to TRBJ2-3; D remains unclear. V was cut by 0 bases and J by 3 bases, with 4 bases left in between. Looked up from germline, CDR1 is SGHAT and CDR2 is FQNNGV. The CDR3 is made up of 13 amino acids. CDR3 residues: CASSLDRTDTQYF. The CDR3 DNA is TGTGCCAGCAGCTTAGACAGAACAGATACGCAGTATTTT.